This TCR beta chain emerged from a study of blood T cell repertoires in COVID-19. The wider study: COVID-19 samples, acute and convalescent, were from the United States, Italy and Spain. PBMCs, B-cell-depleted T cells, or T cells were the source of the cDNA or gDNA that made up the material.

How the authors handled the data: Estimation of nucleated cell counts was performed using reference gene primer amplification. Some clones are missing from TCRdb's copy, which holds only in-frame ones; the method was immunoSEQ multiplex PCR. The V and J calls and clone size are taken from that table; D and trimming were inferred from the DNA. The data contain about 150,000 clones, roughly 80% of them singletons. The CDR3 totals 14 residues. Germline assignment: CDR1 MNHEY and CDR2 SVGAGI. Unmatched junction bases numbered 2, after V lost 5 bases and J lost 0 bases. The genes are TRBV6-5 and TRBJ2-7; 9 positions match TRBD1. This clonotype was sampled from an older woman with acute or convalescent COVID-19. Source material: peripheral blood. CDR3 DNA sequence: TGTGCCAGCAGTCGGGACAGGGTCTCCTACGAGCAGTACGTC. Translated: CASSRDRVSYEQYV.